These T cell receptor beta chains were read from a single sample in a study of cytomegalovirus exposure and HLA in healthy donors. The repertoire was sequenced with immunoSEQ multiplex PCR; TCRdb's copy has only in-frame clones and lacks some. The profile shows about 100,000 clones, about 95% of them singletons. Sequenced input: PBMCs. The origin of the receptors is a woman aged 18 to 35 in good health and CMV-seronegative. Each CDR3 is given with its conserved first and last residue. Fields, in order: J gene, clone size, V gene, D gene, CDR3 protein, CDR3 DNA. The D gene is left open where the match is weak. Expanded clones get a size class; other rows say once, few or many, or leave the size out.

j_gene: TRBJ1-1
abundance: -
v_gene: TRBV19
d_gene: TRBD1
CDR3aa: CASSITGAHEAFF
CDR3nt: TGTGCCAGTAGTATTACAGGGGCCCATGAAGCTTTCTTT

j_gene: TRBJ2-3
abundance: -
v_gene: TRBV7-2
d_gene: -
CDR3aa: CASSPTGRGDDTQYF
CDR3nt: TGTGCCAGCAGCCCCACGGGGAGGGGGGACGATACGCAGTATTTT

j_gene: TRBJ2-1
abundance: -
v_gene: TRBV9
d_gene: TRBD2
CDR3aa: CASSVDSGNYNEQFF
CDR3nt: TGTGCCAGCAGCGTAGATAGCGGGAACTACAATGAGCAGTTCTTC

j_gene: TRBJ2-2
abundance: -
v_gene: TRBV7-8
d_gene: -
CDR3aa: CASSVASPGGELFF
CDR3nt: TGTGCCAGCAGCGTCGCCAGCCCGGGCGGGGAGCTGTTTTTT

j_gene: TRBJ1-2
abundance: -
v_gene: TRBV25-1
d_gene: -
CDR3aa: CASGSQGTNYGYTF
CDR3nt: TGTGCCAGCGGATCTCAGGGGACCAACTATGGCTACACCTTC

j_gene: TRBJ2-5
abundance: -
v_gene: TRBV11-2
d_gene: TRBD1
CDR3aa: CASSPGQQGKETQYF
CDR3nt: TGTGCCAGCAGCCCGGGGCAACAGGGGAAAGAGACCCAGTACTTC

j_gene: TRBJ2-7
abundance: -
v_gene: TRBV29-1
d_gene: -
CDR3aa: CSVLKGYEQYF
CDR3nt: TGCAGCGTTTTAAAGGGGTACGAGCAGTACTTC

j_gene: TRBJ1-1
abundance: -
v_gene: TRBV7-9
d_gene: -
CDR3aa: CASSFPADTEAFF
CDR3nt: TGTGCCAGCAGCTTCCCGGCGGACACTGAAGCTTTCTTT

j_gene: TRBJ1-1
abundance: -
v_gene: TRBV7-9
d_gene: -
CDR3aa: CASSREVNTEAFF
CDR3nt: TGTGCCAGCAGCAGAGAGGTGAACACTGAAGCTTTCTTT

j_gene: TRBJ1-2
abundance: once
v_gene: TRBV29-1
d_gene: -
CDR3aa: CSVAPTDLDGYTF
CDR3nt: TGCAGCGTGGCCCCGACGGACTTAGATGGCTACACCTTC

j_gene: TRBJ2-1
abundance: -
v_gene: TRBV7-9
d_gene: -
CDR3aa: CASSQVGSGAGHEQFF
CDR3nt: TGTGCCAGCAGCCAGGTTGGGTCGGGAGCCGGCCATGAGCAGTTCTTC

j_gene: TRBJ2-2
abundance: -
v_gene: TRBV7-2
d_gene: TRBD1
CDR3aa: CASSSDRAGELFF
CDR3nt: TGTGCCAGCAGCTCCGACAGGGCCGGGGAGCTGTTTTTT

j_gene: TRBJ2-7
abundance: -
v_gene: TRBV4-1
d_gene: TRBD2
CDR3aa: CASSQGAGASYEQYF
CDR3nt: TGCGCCAGCAGCCAAGGAGCGGGGGCTTCCTACGAGCAGTACTTC

j_gene: TRBJ1-2
abundance: -
v_gene: TRBV9
d_gene: -
CDR3aa: CASSYLQFAGWYGYTF
CDR3nt: TGTGCCAGCAGCTACCTACAATTCGCAGGGTGGTATGGCTACACCTTC